The 25 T cell receptor beta chains given below trace back to one sample, sequenced in a study of CD8 T cells in ankylosing spondylitis. TCRdb reprocessed the 5' RACE reads via MiXCR and lists one record per CDR3 protein. Altogether 750,000 to 850,000 distinct CDR3 sequences are present, 10% to 15% being singletons, with the ten largest covering about 0.5%. Which antigens these TCRs recognize remains unknown. General observations from the study: One TCR beta motif, made up of seven to nine highly homologous variants, appeared characteristic of ankylosing spondylitis blood.

The sample consisted of blood, either unsorted or a sorted T cell fraction (not recorded which). These receptor sequences come from a male donor with ankylosing spondylitis.

The V gene is TRBV4-1, the J gene TRBJ1-1; D gene unclear. Trimming pared 0 bases from V and 5 bases from J, leaving 13 bases between. The germline V gene encodes CDR1 MGHRA and CDR2 YSYEKL. The CDR3 extends over 15 amino acids. Here the CDR3 reads CASSQEIGIKTEAFF. CDR3 nucleotide sequence: TGCGCCAGCAGCCAAGAGATAGGGATCAAGACTGAAGCTTTCTTT.

This clonotype was seen only a few times. Here the CDR3 omits its conserved ending phenylalanine or tryptophan, so a read error is the likely source. No DNA is shown, since the ends of the CDR3 on it are uncertain; the CDR3 is the one TCRdb lists. This chain connects TRBV5-1 to TRBJ2-7. The CDR3 is made up of 11 amino acids, end residues included. CDR1 is SGHRS and CDR2 is YFSETQ in the germline V gene. CDR3 loop: CASSLATPNPE.

This chain links TRBV12-3 or TRBV12-4 with TRBJ2-3; D may be TRBD1 (6 bases). Trimming stripped 7 bases from V and 0 bases from J, with 14 bases between. CDR3 length: 15 residues. The DNA for the CDR3 is TGTGCCAGCACCCTAGGGGGATTTAGCACAGATACGCAGTATTTT. This encodes CASTLGGFSTDTQYF.

The chain joins TRBV12-3 or TRBV12-4 to TRBJ2-7; D is perhaps TRBD1 (6 bases). The V end was cut by 6 bases, the J end by 2 bases, with 11 bases between. The CDR3 covers 13 residues. CDR3 in DNA: TGTGCCAGCAGACCACAGGGCCCCTACGAGCAGTACTTC. Translating it yields CASRPQGPYEQYF.

A few counts support this clonotype. This sequence joins TRBV5-1 and TRBJ2-7; no reliable D call. Germline loops: CDR1 SGHRS, CDR2 YFSETQ. With 0 bases removed from V and 1 base from J, the gap between germline ends came to 14 bases. This CDR3 has 16 residues. The CDR3 DNA reads TGCGCCAGCAGCTTGGATCCGGCAGGTCGATCCTACGAGCAGTACTTC. Its translation: CASSLDPAGRSYEQYF.

This clonotype was counted a few times. The gene calls are TRBV19 and TRBJ2-2, with 7 bases fitting TRBD1. The CDR3 length is 15 residues. CDR1 LNHDA and CDR2 SQIVND come from the germline V gene (reference sequence). Trimming at V came to 4 bases and at J to 1 base, leaving 3 bases not matched to a gene. The CDR3 spells CASSTTGMNTGELFF. The CDR3 bases are TGTGCCAGTAGTACGACAGGGATGAACACCGGGGAGCTGTTTTTT.

This clonotype has just a few counts. The V and J genes are TRBV20-1 and TRBJ2-7; D gene ambiguous. This CDR3 is 13 amino acids long. V was clipped by 5 bases and J by 4 bases, with 15 bases between them. Germline V lookup: CDR1 DFQATT, CDR2 SNEGSKA (reference sequence). The CDR3 DNA reads TGCAGTGCTGGAAGCGTTGGGCGGTACGAGCAGTACTTC. This codes for CSAGSVGRYEQYF.

This clonotype has only a few counts. The chain recombines TRBV7-9 with TRBJ2-1; 7 nucleotides align to TRBD2. Germline V gives CDR1 SEHNR, CDR2 FQNEAQ (reference sequence). The CDR3 contains 12 residues. After removal of 5 bases from V and 9 bases from J, the junction contained 4 bases not matched to a gene. The CDR3 nucleotides read TGTGCCAGCAGCCGATCTAGCGGTGAGCAGTTCTTC. This sequence encodes CASSRSSGEQFF.

This clonotype was observed a handful of times. V usage is TRBV27 and J usage is TRBJ2-2; possible D gene TRBD1, 5 bases. V lost 5 bases and J lost 4, with 11 bases in between. Germline V gene lookup returns CDR1 MNHEY and CDR2 SMNVEV (reference sequence). This CDR3 has 14 amino acids. The CDR3 protein is CASSRQRPTGELFF. In DNA form, the CDR3 reads TGTGCCAGCAGTCGACAGCGTCCCACCGGGGAGCTGTTTTTT.

This clonotype occurred many times. The V and J genes are TRBV5-1 and TRBJ2-5; D is ambiguous. Trimming left V 0 bases short and J 2 bases short, with 8 bases between. Germline lookup yields CDR1 SGHRS and CDR2 YFSETQ. The CDR3 loop spans 14 amino acids. CDR3 DNA: TGCGCCAGCAGCTTGGAGGCAGTTCAAGAGACCCAGTACTTC. Encoded protein: CASSLEAVQETQYF.

The chain links TRBV2 to TRBJ2-7, with 9 bases matching TRBD1. There are 14 residues in the CDR3. Germline V gene data show CDR1 as SNHLY and CDR2 as FYNNEI. With V trimmed by 8 bases and J by 3 bases, 8 bases remained unmatched. The CDR3 DNA is TGTGCCAGCCGTCGGTGGGGACAGGGCTACGAGCAGTACTTC. Amino acid sequence: CASRRWGQGYEQYF.

This clonotype came up a few times. V and J are TRBV7-2 and TRBJ1-6, with D uncertain. CDR1 SGHTA and CDR2 FQGNSA come from the germline V gene. This CDR3 spans 15 amino acids. The V end lost 2 bases, the J end lost 6 bases, and 11 bases lay between the germline ends. In DNA, the CDR3 is TGTGCCAGCAGCTTACTGACACCGCCTAATTCACCCCTCCACTTT. Residues: CASSLLTPPNSPLHF.

For this clonotype: This clone may be a read error of a much larger clone one base away. This chain links TRBV29-1 with TRBJ2-3; 7 bases align to TRBD1. The germline V gene encodes CDR1 SQVTM and CDR2 ANQGSEA. There are 13 residues in the CDR3. The CDR3 sequence is CSVEGPGTDTKYF. CDR3 nucleotide sequence: TGCAGCGTTGAAGGTCCGGGGACAGATACGAAGTATTTT.

Only a few counts were recorded for this clonotype. The chain couples TRBV11-2 to TRBJ2-7; 7 bases line up with TRBD1. This CDR3 has 14 amino acids. CDR1 is SGHAT, CDR2 FQNNGV, per germline. The trim removed 5 bases at V and 3 bases at J, leaving 7 bases unmatched. CDR3 in amino acids: CASSEDREIYEQYF. The CDR3, as DNA: TGTGCCAGCAGCGAAGACAGGGAGATCTACGAGCAGTACTTC.

This clonotype was detected ten times or more. The chain couples TRBV29-1 to TRBJ2-5; D gene unclear. Germline CDR1 reads SQVTM; CDR2 reads ANQGSEA. V lost 4 bases to trimming and J lost 0 bases, with 9 bases between them. This CDR3 contains 13 residues. The CDR3 loop is CSVVGRYQETQYF. The CDR3 DNA reads as TGCAGCGTTGTAGGACGGTACCAAGAGACCCAGTACTTC. The variable domain in full, with the rest retrieved from reference TRBV29-1 and TRBJ2-5, is SAVISQKPSRDICQRGTSLTIQCQVDSQVTMMFWYRQQPGQSLTLIATANQGSEATYESGFVIDKFPISRPNLTFSTLTVSNMSPEDSSIYLCSVVGRYQETQYFGPGTRLLVL.

This clonotype was counted many times. The chain has TRBV6-1 and TRBJ2-1, with D maybe TRBD2 (7 bases). CDR3 length: 15 residues. CDR1 and CDR2 from the germline V gene are MNHNS and SASEGT. With 10 bases removed from V and 6 bases from J, the gap between germline ends came to 22 bases. The CDR3 coding sequence is TGTGCCACCACGAGGGGGGAGGGATGGAGCAATGAGCAGTTCTTC. It is translated as CATTRGEGWSNEQFF.

V and J are TRBV3-1 and TRBJ1-1, with D possibly TRBD1 on 5 matching bases. There are 14 residues in the CDR3. Trimming took 5 bases from V and 1 from J, leaving 11 bases between them. Germline CDR1 reads LGHDT; CDR2 reads YNNKEL (reference sequence). The CDR3: CASSYRGSNTEAFF. The CDR3 DNA reads TGTGCCAGCAGCTACCGGGGGTCGAACACTGAAGCTTTCTTT. The full variable domain, in which reference TRBV3-1 and TRBJ1-1 provide the parts outside the CDR3, is DTAVSQTPKYLVTQMGNDKSIKCEQNLGHDTMYWYKQDSKKFLKIMFSYNNKELIINETVPNRFSPKSPDKAHLNLHINSLELGDSAVYFCASSYRGSNTEAFFGQGTRLTVV.

This clonotype has a handful of counts. The chain has TRBV7-8 and TRBJ2-1, with D hard to call. CDR3 length equals 17 residues. CDR1 is SGHVS, CDR2 FQNEAQ, per germline. Trimming shortened V by 2 bases and J by 0 bases, and 14 bases separated the two germline ends. CDR3 sequence (DNA): TGTGCCAGCAGCTTAAGGACCATTCTGAGCTCCTACAATGAGCAGTTCTTC. It translates to CASSLRTILSSYNEQFF. The full variable domain, in which reference TRBV7-8 and TRBJ2-1 provide the parts outside the CDR3, is GAGVSQSPRYKVAKRGQDVALRCDPISGHVSLFWYQQALGQGPEFLTYFQNEAQLDKSGLPSDRFFAERPEGSVSTLKIQRTQQEDSAVYLCASSLRTILSSYNEQFFGPGTRLTVL.

The chain has TRBV5-1 and TRBJ2-1, with 11 bases matching TRBD2. With V trimmed by 4 bases and J by 5 bases, 8 bases remained unmatched. CDR3 size: 16 residues. The germline V gene has CDR1 SGHRS and CDR2 YFSETQ. The CDR3 nucleotides read TGCGCCAGCAGCCTGGACCGACTAGCGGGAAACAATGAGCAGTTCTTC. Translated, it gives CASSLDRLAGNNEQFF. Drawing the rest from reference TRBV5-1 and TRBJ2-1, the complete variable domain is KAGVTQTPRYLIKTRGQQVTLSCSPISGHRSVSWYQQTPGQGLQFLFEYFSETQRNKGNFPGRFSGRQFSNSRSEMNVSTLELGDSALYLCASSLDRLAGNNEQFFGPGTRLTVL.

This clonotype was detected ten times or more. This sequence joins TRBV20-1 and TRBJ1-6, with 10 nucleotides matching TRBD1. The ends lost 3 bases at V and 8 bases at J; junction bases unmatched: 7. The CDR3 consists of 15 residues. Germline V gene lookup returns CDR1 DFQATT and CDR2 SNEGSKA (reference sequence). In DNA form, the CDR3 reads TGCAGTGCTAGGCAAGGGACAGGGGAACATTCACCCCTCCACTTT. It specifies CSARQGTGEHSPLHF.

V is TRBV20-1 and J is TRBJ2-3, with TRBD2 matching over 10 bases. Germline loops: CDR1 DFQATT, CDR2 SNEGSKA (reference sequence). This CDR3 is built from 15 residues. Losses at the gene ends were 4 bases for V and 7 bases for J; bases not matched to a gene: 11. CDR3 nucleotide sequence: TGCAGTGCTAATCCTAGCGGGAGAAGTATGAATACGCAGTATTTT. Its translation: CSANPSGRSMNTQYF.

This chain uses TRBV5-5 with TRBJ2-3; 11 bases map to TRBD2. Germline assignment: CDR1 SGHKS and CDR2 YYEKEE (reference sequence). The CDR3 length is 15 residues. J lost 14 bases, V lost 4 bases, and 15 bases had no gene match. CDR3 coding DNA: TGTGCCAGCAGCGTAACCGGGACTAGCGGAGTTGGTCTGTATTTT. Its translation: CASSVTGTSGVGLYF.

This clonotype was detected only once. The V gene is TRBV20-1, the J gene TRBJ2-7, with TRBD1 as a possible D gene (5 bases). Trimming stripped 0 bases from V and 0 bases from J, with 12 bases between. The CDR3 loop spans 15 amino acids. Germline V CDR1 and CDR2: DFQATT, SNEGSKA (reference sequence). CDR3 loop: CSARDKTESSYEQYF. The CDR3, as DNA: TGCAGTGCTAGAGATAAGACAGAAAGCTCCTACGAGCAGTACTTC.

This clonotype occurred a few times. The gene calls are TRBV9 and TRBJ1-5; D not resolved. The V and J ends lost 0 bases and 7 bases respectively, with 8 bases between them. The CDR3 totals 13 residues. In germline, CDR1 is SGDLS, CDR2 YYNGEE. The CDR3 protein is CASSVDVGQPQHF. CDR3 in DNA: TGTGCCAGCAGCGTAGACGTGGGGCAGCCCCAGCATTTT.

This clonotype was observed at least ten times. This chain links TRBV29-1 with TRBJ2-7; D remains ambiguous. The length of the CDR3 is 12 residues. Germline CDR1 and CDR2: SQVTM and ANQGSEA. Trimming cost V 4 bases and J 3 bases, with 10 bases left between them. DNA for the CDR3: TGCAGCGTTGGGCTGGGTGGCTACGAGCAGTACTTC. It translates to CSVGLGGYEQYF.